The 32 T cell receptor beta chains below all came from one sample that was sequenced in a study of technical replicates of blood from a few donors. Assay: immunoSEQ multiplex PCR; the TCRdb copy retains only in-frame clones and omits some. The repertoire has approximately 89,000 clones, 94% of them found once; the top ten carry 0.2% to 0.3%. The sequenced sample consisted of T cells isolated from PBMCs. Every receptor here comes from a human donor in good health.

The rearrangement joins TRBV9 to TRBJ2-1; D unresolved. Germline V gene lookup returns CDR1 SGDLS and CDR2 YYNGEE. This CDR3 is 12 amino acids long. V lost 4 bases and J lost 9, with 11 bases in between. The CDR3 DNA is TGTGCCAGCAGCCCAGGTGGGTTTGAGCAGTTCTTC. Translation gives CASSPGGFEQFF.

The chain joins TRBV5-6 to TRBJ1-1; weak D call: TRBD1 (6 bases). CDR1 is SGHDT, CDR2 YYEEEE, per germline. The V end was cut by 4 bases, the J end by 7 bases, with 26 bases between. There are 17 residues in the CDR3. The CDR3: CASSVRRLFGGLNEAFF. DNA for the CDR3: TGTGCCAGCAGCGTAAGGCGTCTGTTCGGGGGGCTGAATGAAGCTTTCTTT.

The chain has TRBV11-2 and TRBJ2-4; D possibly corresponds to TRBD2 (5 bases). Germline-derived CDR1 and CDR2 are SGHAT and FQNNGV. V was shortened by 1 base and J by 1 base, with 11 bases between the two germline ends. This CDR3 region has 16 residues. CDR3 loop: CASSLGGWRAKNIQYF. The CDR3 DNA is TGTGCCAGCAGCTTAGGTGGGTGGAGGGCCAAAAACATTCAGTACTTC.

V is TRBV29-1 and J is TRBJ2-5, with 9 nucleotides matching TRBD2. Germline lookup yields CDR1 SQVTM and CDR2 ANQGSEA. The junction had 9 bases not matched to a gene; V was cut back by 7 bases and J by 3 bases. CDR3 length: 14 residues. In nucleotides, the CDR3 is TGCAGCGGGGGGGTAGCGGGAGTAGAAGAGACCCAGTACTTC. This codes for CSGGVAGVEETQYF.

The chain joins TRBV7-8 to TRBJ2-2; 8 bases are a match to TRBD1. CDR3 length: 15 residues. Losses at the gene ends were 5 bases for V and 6 bases for J; bases not matched to a gene: 8. Germline CDR1 and CDR2: SGHVS and FQNEAQ. The DNA of the CDR3 is TGTGCCAGCAGCCTCAGACAGGGGTCGGCCGGGGAGCTGTTTTTT. Translating gives CASSLRQGSAGELFF.

The chain joins TRBV7-6 to TRBJ1-2, with D unresolved. Germline V CDR1 and CDR2: SGHVS, FNYEAQ. CDR3 length: 13 residues. The V and J ends lost 11 bases and 1 base respectively, with 14 bases between them. CDR3 DNA sequence: TGTGCCGTTTCCCCGGGGATTAACTATGGCTACACCTTC. Translation: CAVSPGINYGYTF.

The chain links TRBV18 to TRBJ1-5; unclear D gene. Germline V CDR1 and CDR2: KGHSH, LQKENI. The length of the CDR3 is 14 residues. With 3 bases removed from V and 9 bases from J, the gap between germline ends came to 15 bases. The CDR3 DNA reads TGTGCCAGCTCACCCGCCCGGACTGGGTGGCCCCAGCATTTT. It specifies CASSPARTGWPQHF.

J is TRBJ1-1 and V is TRBV7-8; 9 positions match TRBD1. V trimming: 5 bases; J trimming: 0 bases; junction bases outside the gene matches: 4. The CDR3 has 15 residues. Germline V gene sequence: CDR1 SGHVS, CDR2 FQNEAQ. Here the CDR3 DNA reads TGTGCCAGCAGCCGGGACAGGGCTATGAACACTGAAGCTTTCTTT. This encodes CASSRDRAMNTEAFF.

The chain has TRBV5-4 and TRBJ1-3; possible D gene TRBD1, 5 bases. CDR1 and CDR2 from the germline V gene are SGHNT and YYREEE (reference sequence). CDR3 length equals 13 residues. Trimming took 3 bases from V and 10 from J, leaving 14 bases between them. CDR3 protein: CASSSLPTETIYF. CDR3 bases: TGTGCCAGCAGCTCGCTGCCGACAGAGACCATATATTTT.

The chain joins TRBV11-3 to TRBJ1-1; D is unresolved. Trimming took off 5 bases at V and 0 bases at J, with 7 bases between the two ends. This CDR3 is 13 amino acids long. Germline CDR1 reads SGHNT; CDR2 reads YENEEA. CDR3 nucleotide sequence: TGTGCCAGCAGCCGACGGGTGAACACTGAAGCTTTCTTT. It encodes CASSRRVNTEAFF.

This chain joins TRBV4-1 and TRBJ2-5; weak D call: TRBD1 (6 bases). V was trimmed by 4 bases and J by 5 bases, leaving 14 bases between them. The CDR3 contains 14 residues. Germline loops: CDR1 MGHRA, CDR2 YSYEKL. The CDR3 nucleotides read TGCGCCAGCAGCCTCATAGGGGGAGATGAGACCCAGTACTTC. Its translation: CASSLIGGDETQYF.

The chain carries TRBV7-2 and TRBJ2-5; 8 bases agree with TRBD2. V was pared by 4 bases and J by 5 bases, with 3 bases of the junction left unmatched. CDR3 length: 13 residues. Germline lookup yields CDR1 SGHTA and CDR2 FQGNSA. In nucleotides, the CDR3 is TGTGCCAGCAGCTCCCGCGGGGGGGAGACCCAGTACTTC. Protein: CASSSRGGETQYF. Full variable domain (outside the CDR3, taken from reference TRBV7-2 and TRBJ2-5): GAGVSQSPSNKVTEKGKDVELRCDPISGHTALYWYRQSLGQGLEFLIYFQGNSAPDKSGLPSDRFSAERTGGSVSTLTIQRTQQEDSAVYLCASSSRGGETQYFGPGTRLLVL.

The rearrangement uses TRBV27 and TRBJ1-1; D gene unclear. Trimming took 5 bases from V and 1 from J, leaving 14 bases between them. The germline CDR1 and CDR2 sequences are MNHEY and SMNVEV (reference sequence). This CDR3 has 15 amino acids. CDR3 in amino acids: CASSNTLAGNTEAFF. DNA for the CDR3: TGTGCCAGCAGTAATACCCTGGCAGGGAACACTGAAGCTTTCTTT.

V and J are TRBV5-4 and TRBJ2-7; maybe TRBD1 (6 bases). The CDR3 totals 15 residues. Germline lookup yields CDR1 SGHNT and CDR2 YYREEE (reference sequence). The V gene lost 5 bases and the J gene lost 0 bases, with 15 bases spanning the gap. The DNA for the CDR3 is TGTGCCAGCAGTCTCCGGGACATTTACTCCTACGAGCAGTACTTC. It yields the protein CASSLRDIYSYEQYF.

V gene TRBV7-2 combines with J gene TRBJ1-5; D uncertain. The CDR3 loop spans 14 amino acids. The V end lost 8 bases, the J end lost 9 bases, and 20 bases lay between the germline ends. Looked up from germline, CDR1 is SGHTA and CDR2 is FQGNSA. The CDR3 nucleotides read TGTGCCAGCGCGATTACAGAGGGCGTTCGGCCCCAGCATTTT. It codes for CASAITEGVRPQHF.

V and J are TRBV14 and TRBJ2-3; no clear D gene. The CDR3 length is 15 residues. V was pared by 1 base and J by 0 bases, with 8 bases between. Germline V CDR1 and CDR2: SGHDN, FVKESK. CDR3 region: CASSQGLSSTDTQYF. The DNA for the CDR3 is TGTGCCAGCAGCCAAGGACTGTCGAGCACAGATACGCAGTATTTT. The whole variable domain, remainder taken from reference TRBV14 and TRBJ2-3, is EAGVTQFPSHSVIEKGQTVTLRCDPISGHDNLYWYRRVMGKEIKFLLHFVKESKQDESGMPNNRFLAERTGGTYSTLKVQPAELEDSGVYFCASSQGLSSTDTQYFGPGTRLTVL.

The table lists this clone with a count of one. This chain uses TRBV13 with TRBJ2-1; TRBD2 matches 9 bases. V lost 0 bases and J lost 0; bases outside the gene matches: 6. This CDR3 is 18 amino acids long. Germline CDR1 reads PRHDT; CDR2 reads FYEKMQ (reference sequence). The CDR3 nucleotides read TGTGCCAGCAGCTTAGGTGCGGGGGGGATAAGCTCCTACAATGAGCAGTTCTTC. Its translation is CASSLGAGGISSYNEQFF.

A single count supports this clone. V is TRBV5-1 and J is TRBJ2-1, with 10 bases matching TRBD2. Unmatched junction bases numbered 11, after V lost 4 bases and J lost 4 bases. The CDR3 totals 17 residues. Germline CDR1 is SGHRS and CDR2 is YFSETQ. In DNA form, the CDR3 reads TGCGCCAGCAGCCCCGGACTAGCGGAGGGGATTTACAATGAGCAGTTCTTC. Its translation is CASSPGLAEGIYNEQFF.

The gene calls are TRBV6-1 and TRBJ2-7; a possible D gene is TRBD1 (5 bases). The germline V and J ends were trimmed by 6 bases and 2 bases, with 8 bases remaining between them. The CDR3 loop spans 12 amino acids. Germline loops: CDR1 MNHNS, CDR2 SASEGT. The CDR3 DNA reads TGTGCCAGCAGCGACAGTCCCTACGAGCAGTACTTC. This encodes CASSDSPYEQYF.

The V and J genes are TRBV18 and TRBJ2-1; no definite D call. The CDR3 contains 14 residues. The V end was cut by 0 bases, the J end by 12 bases, with 15 bases between. Per the germline V gene, CDR1 is KGHSH and CDR2 is LQKENI. The CDR3 protein is CASSPPSQEGLQFF. CDR3 nucleotide sequence: TGTGCCAGCTCACCACCGTCCCAGGAAGGCTTGCAGTTCTTC.

The genes are TRBV30 and TRBJ2-1, with a weak D call TRBD2 (7 bases). The length of the CDR3 is 10 residues. Looked up from germline, CDR1 is GTSNPN and CDR2 is SVGIG (reference sequence). The CDR3 is CAHGGGLKFF. The DNA for the CDR3 is TGTGCACATGGGGGGGGGCTGAAGTTCTTC.

The V call is TRBV10-2, the J call TRBJ1-1; no reliable D call. Germline CDR1 reads WSHSY; CDR2 reads SAAADI. The CDR3 loop spans 12 amino acids. V lost 5 bases and J 5 bases, leaving 9 bases between the germline ends. The CDR3 nucleotides read TGCGCCAGCAGTCCTGGGGAGACTGAAGCTTTCTTT. It codes for CASSPGETEAFF.

The chain uses TRBV11-3 and TRBJ2-7, with 7 bases matching TRBD1. Trimming at V came to 5 bases and at J to 2 bases, leaving 9 bases not matched to a gene. This CDR3 contains 15 residues. Germline lookup yields CDR1 SGHNT and CDR2 YENEEA. CDR3 protein: CASSPSKTGPYEQYF. Here the CDR3 DNA reads TGTGCCAGCAGCCCCTCCAAGACAGGGCCCTACGAGCAGTACTTC.

The J gene is TRBJ2-7, the V gene TRBV23-1, with 14 bases matching TRBD2. TRBV23-1 is marked as an open reading frame, function uncertain. CDR3 length: 20 amino acids. J gave up 3 bases and V 0 bases, and 13 bases lay outside the gene matches. This CDR3 reads CASSQSRTSGRPPPYYEQYF. In DNA form, the CDR3 reads TGCGCCAGCAGTCAATCCCGGACTAGCGGGAGGCCGCCTCCCTACTACGAGCAGTACTTC.

Written as DNA, the CDR3 is TGCAGCGTTTTTCAACTGAACACCGGGGAGCTGTTTTTT. Encoded protein: CSVFQLNTGELFF. The chain employs TRBV29-1 and TRBJ2-2; D is ambiguous. The CDR3 length is 13 residues. V was pared by 5 bases and J by 1 base, with 8 bases between. Germline-derived CDR1 and CDR2 are SQVTM and ANQGSEA.

The J gene is TRBJ1-1, the V gene TRBV11-2; TRBD1 matches at 9 bases. CDR3 length equals 13 residues. CDR1 and CDR2 (germline): SGHAT, FQNNGV. V lost 0 bases, J lost 13 bases, and 6 bases stayed unmatched. CDR3 in DNA: TGTGCCAGCAGCTTAGATCTTGGGGACAGGGATTTCTTT. It translates to CASSLDLGDRDFF.

The chain uses TRBV5-1 and TRBJ2-3; 8 nucleotides agree with TRBD2. V shed 1 base and J 5 bases; nucleotides not matched to a gene: 9. This CDR3 is built from 16 residues. CDR1 SGHRS and CDR2 YFSETQ come from the germline V gene. CDR3 in DNA: TGCGCCAGCAGCTTGTGGGGCGGGGGGCCTGGAGATACGCAGTATTTT. This translates into CASSLWGGGPGDTQYF.

This clone appeared a single time. V and J are TRBV28 and TRBJ2-7; D not resolved. Trimming pared 6 bases from V and 2 bases from J, leaving 11 bases between. This CDR3 is 13 amino acids long. Germline V lookup: CDR1 MDHEN, CDR2 SYDVKM. The CDR3 DNA sequence: TGTGCCAGCAGCCGTGCCAGTACCTACGAGCAGTACTTC. Protein product: CASSRASTYEQYF. Full variable domain (remainder filled in from reference TRBV28 and TRBJ2-7): DVKVTQSSRYLVKRTGEKVFLECVQDMDHENMFWYRQDPGLGLRLIYFSYDVKMKEKGDIPEGYSVSREKKERFSLILESASTNQTSMYLCASSRASTYEQYFGPGTRLTVT.

The CDR3 DNA is TGTGCCAGCAGCGGGGGGCTAGCGGAAGTCTACGAGCAGTACTTC. Translation: CASSGGLAEVYEQYF. V is TRBV7-2 and J is TRBJ2-7; a weak D match, TRBD2 (7 bases). Trimming pared 5 bases from V and 3 bases from J, leaving 17 bases between. The CDR3 is 15 residues long. Germline CDR1 SGHTA, CDR2 FQGNSA.

The chain couples TRBV6-9 to TRBJ1-5; perhaps TRBD1 as D (5 bases). The V end lost 3 bases, the J end lost 9 bases, and 15 bases lay between the germline ends. Germline CDR1 and CDR2: MNHGY and SVAAGI. The CDR3 length is 14 residues. The CDR3 region has the DNA TGTGCCAGCAGTTACCCGTTAAGGGGAGGGCCCCAGCATTTT. It specifies CASSYPLRGGPQHF.

The V call is TRBV28, the J call TRBJ2-1; 13 nucleotides agree with TRBD2. CDR1 is MDHEN and CDR2 is SYDVKM in the germline V gene. The CDR3 is 17 residues long. J lost 1 base, V lost 6 bases, and 6 bases had no gene match. CDR3 DNA sequence: TGTGCCAGCAGAAATGGACTAGCGGGAGAGTCCTACAATGAGCAGTTCTTC. Its protein is CASRNGLAGESYNEQFF.

The chain carries TRBV9 and TRBJ1-3; TRBD1 might be the D (5 bases). Trimming removed 7 bases from V and 1 base from J, with 15 bases in between. The CDR3 covers 15 residues. The germline V gene has CDR1 SGDLS and CDR2 YYNGEE. In DNA form, the CDR3 reads TGTGCCAGCTCCCTCGGGGGGGGATCTGGAAACACCATATATTTT. The encoded protein is CASSLGGGSGNTIYF.